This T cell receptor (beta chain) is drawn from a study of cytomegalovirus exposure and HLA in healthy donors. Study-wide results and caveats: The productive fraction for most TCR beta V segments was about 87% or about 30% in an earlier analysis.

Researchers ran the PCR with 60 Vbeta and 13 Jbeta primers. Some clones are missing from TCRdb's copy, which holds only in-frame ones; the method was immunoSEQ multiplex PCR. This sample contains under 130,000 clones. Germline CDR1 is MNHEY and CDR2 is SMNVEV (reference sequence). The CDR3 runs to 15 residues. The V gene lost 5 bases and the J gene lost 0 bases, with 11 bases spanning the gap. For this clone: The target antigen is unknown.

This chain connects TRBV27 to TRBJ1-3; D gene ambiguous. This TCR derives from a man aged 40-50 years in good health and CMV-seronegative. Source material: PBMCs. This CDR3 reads CASSLTYSSGNTIYF. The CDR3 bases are TGTGCCAGCAGTCTAACCTATAGCTCTGGAAACACCATATATTTT.